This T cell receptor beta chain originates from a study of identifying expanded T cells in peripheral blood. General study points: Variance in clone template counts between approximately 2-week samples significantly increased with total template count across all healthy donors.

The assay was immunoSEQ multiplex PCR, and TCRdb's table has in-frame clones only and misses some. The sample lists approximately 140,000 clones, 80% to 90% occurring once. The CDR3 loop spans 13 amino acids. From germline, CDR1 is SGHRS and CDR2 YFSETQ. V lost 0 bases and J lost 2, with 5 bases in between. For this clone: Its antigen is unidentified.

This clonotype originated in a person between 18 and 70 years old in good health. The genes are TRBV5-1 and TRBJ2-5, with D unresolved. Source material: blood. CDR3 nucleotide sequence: TGCGCCAGCAGCTTGGTTGGACAAGAGACCCAGTACTTC. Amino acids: CASSLVGQETQYF.